One and the same sample provided the 2 T cell receptor beta chains below, sequenced in a study of response to subunit inactivated influenza vaccine. MiXCR, applied by TCRdb to the RT-PCR reads, yields one record per CDR3 protein. In the table there are about 520,000 distinct CDR3 sequences, approximately 7.8% of which are singletons. The material sequenced was PBMCs from blood, taken roughly 24 months after vaccination. The receptor set was obtained from a man aged 50-75 years who received an inactivated influenza vaccine.

The CDR3 DNA follows: TGTGCCAGCAGCACTGGCTCCTATAATTCACCCCTCCACTTT. It codes for CASSTGSYNSPLHF. The chain links TRBV4-2 to TRBJ1-6, with D unresolved. The germline CDR1 and CDR2 sequences are LGHNA and YNFKEQ. This CDR3 has 14 residues. The V and J ends lost 5 bases and 0 bases respectively, with 5 bases between them.

This clonotype came up a few times. In DNA, the CDR3 is TGTGCCAGCAAGGTGGGGGGGGCTTCCTACGAGCAGTACTTC. Encoded protein: CASKVGGASYEQYF. The chain couples TRBV6-1 to TRBJ2-7; D is perhaps TRBD2 (7 bases). Germline V lookup: CDR1 MNHNS, CDR2 SASEGT. CDR3 size: 14 residues. With 7 bases removed from V and 1 base from J, the gap between germline ends came to 14 bases.